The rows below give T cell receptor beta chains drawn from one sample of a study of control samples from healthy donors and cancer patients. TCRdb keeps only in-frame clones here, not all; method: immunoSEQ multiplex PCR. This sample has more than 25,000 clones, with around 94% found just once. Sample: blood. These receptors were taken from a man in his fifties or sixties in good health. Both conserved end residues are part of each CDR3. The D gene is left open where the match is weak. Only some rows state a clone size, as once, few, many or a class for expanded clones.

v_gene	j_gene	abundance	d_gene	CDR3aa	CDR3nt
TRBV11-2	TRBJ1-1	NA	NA	CASSLYRSGSGEAFF	TGTGCCAGCAGCTTATATCGGTCTGGGTCCGGTGAAGCTTTCTTT
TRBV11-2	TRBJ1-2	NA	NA	CASEGGISYGYTF	TGTGCCAGCGAAGGGGGGATTAGCTATGGCTACACCTTC
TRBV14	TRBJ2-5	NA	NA	CASSQGVFSSYQETQYF	TGTGCCAGCAGCCAAGGGGTCTTTTCTTCGTACCAAGAGACCCAGTACTTC
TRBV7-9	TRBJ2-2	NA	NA	CASSSDPSGAVSTGELFF	TGTGCCAGCAGCTCTGACCCCTCCGGGGCCGTATCCACCGGGGAGCTGTTTTTT
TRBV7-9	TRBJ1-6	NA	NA	CASSLEVNSPLHF	TGTGCCAGCAGCTTAGAGGTTAATTCACCCCTCCACTTT
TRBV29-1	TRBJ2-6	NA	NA	CSGQVAGANVLTF	TGCAGCGGACAGGTGGCTGGGGCCAACGTCCTGACTTTC
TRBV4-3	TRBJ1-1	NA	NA	CASSHSAGDPEAFF	TGCGCCAGCAGCCATAGCGCAGGGGATCCTGAAGCTTTCTTT
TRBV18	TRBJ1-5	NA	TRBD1	CASSPPPGQGIQPQHF	TGTGCCAGCTCACCACCTCCGGGACAGGGAATTCAGCCCCAGCATTTT
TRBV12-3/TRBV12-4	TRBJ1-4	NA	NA	CASSLELNEKLFF	TGTGCCAGCAGTTTAGAACTAAATGAAAAACTGTTTTTT
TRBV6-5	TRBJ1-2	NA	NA	CASLYPGGHYGYTF	TGTGCCAGCCTATACCCGGGTGGACACTATGGCTACACCTTC
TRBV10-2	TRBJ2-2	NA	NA	CASRGTSNTGELFF	TGCGCCAGCAGAGGGACGTCGAACACCGGGGAGCTGTTTTTT
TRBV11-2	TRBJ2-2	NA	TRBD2	CASSTEAARGFLGTGELFF	TGTGCCAGCAGCACTGAGGCGGCGCGGGGGTTCTTGGGCACCGGGGAGCTGTTTTTT
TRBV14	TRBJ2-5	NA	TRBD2	CASSQDTGGRETQYF	TGTGCCAGCAGCCAAGATACGGGGGGTCGGGAGACCCAGTACTTC
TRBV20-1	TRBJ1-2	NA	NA	CSASNKNYGYTF	TGCAGTGCTAGTAATAAAAACTATGGCTACACCTTC
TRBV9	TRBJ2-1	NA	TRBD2	CASSAGPGLANEQFF	TGTGCCAGCAGCGCAGGGCCGGGACTAGCAAATGAGCAGTTCTTC
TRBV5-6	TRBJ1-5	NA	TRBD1	CASSTYTGAGNQPQHF	TGTGCCAGCAGCACCTATACAGGGGCTGGCAATCAGCCCCAGCATTTT
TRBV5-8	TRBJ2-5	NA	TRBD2	CASSPRTGGPETQYF	TGTGCCAGCAGCCCCAGAACGGGGGGGCCGGAGACCCAGTACTTC
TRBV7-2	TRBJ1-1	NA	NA	CASSYRQVGNTEAFF	TGTGCCAGCAGCTACCGGCAGGTGGGGAACACTGAAGCTTTCTTT
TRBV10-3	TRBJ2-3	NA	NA	CASRGSGGSSDTQYF	TGTGCCAGCCGAGGGTCTGGGGGGTCATCAGATACGCAGTATTTT
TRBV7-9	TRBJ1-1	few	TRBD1	CASSHGQGNTEAFF	TGTGCCAGCAGCCACGGACAGGGGAACACTGAAGCTTTCTTT
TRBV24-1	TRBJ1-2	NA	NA	CATSAGPNYGYTF	TGTGCCACCAGTGCCGGACCGAACTATGGCTACACCTTC
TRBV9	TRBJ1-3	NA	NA	CASSVEPGSGNTIYF	TGTGCCAGCAGCGTAGAGCCGGGCTCTGGAAACACCATATATTTT
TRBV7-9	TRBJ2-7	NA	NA	CASQDRKYEQYF	TGTGCCAGCCAGGACAGAAAATACGAGCAGTACTTC
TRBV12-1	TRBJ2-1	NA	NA	CASSLSGGGEFF	TGTGCCAGCAGCCTTAGCGGGGGCGGGGAGTTCTTC
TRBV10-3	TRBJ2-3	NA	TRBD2	CAISDGGGAWAQYF	TGTGCCATCAGTGATGGCGGGGGGGCCTGGGCGCAGTATTTT
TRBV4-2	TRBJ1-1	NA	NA	CASSQGGGQLTFF	TGTGCCAGCAGCCAAGGCGGAGGGCAATTGACTTTCTTT
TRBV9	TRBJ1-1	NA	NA	CASSPDINTEAFF	TGTGCCAGCAGCCCGGACATTAACACTGAAGCTTTCTTT
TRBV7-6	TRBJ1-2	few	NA	CASSLRGPQLRHCGYTF	TGTGCCAGCAGCTTGCGGGGACCCCAACTCCGGCATTGTGGCTACACCTTC
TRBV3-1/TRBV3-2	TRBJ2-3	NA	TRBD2	CASSPSGGGDTQYF	TGTGCCAGCAGTCCAAGCGGGGGGGGAGATACGCAGTATTTT
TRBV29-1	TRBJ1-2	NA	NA	CSVEDRPAGQGYTF	TGCAGCGTTGAAGATAGGCCGGCAGGGCAGGGCTACACCTTC
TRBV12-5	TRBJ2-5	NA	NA	CASGYGERQETQYF	TGTGCTAGTGGTTATGGGGAGCGGCAAGAGACCCAGTACTTC
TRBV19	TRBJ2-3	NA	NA	CASSIGTRGSSTDTQYF	TGTGCCAGTAGTATAGGGACCCGGGGGAGTTCCACAGATACGCAGTATTTT
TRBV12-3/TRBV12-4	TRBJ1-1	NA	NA	CASNRGGFTEAFF	TGTGCCAGCAACCGGGGGGGGTTTACTGAAGCTTTCTTT
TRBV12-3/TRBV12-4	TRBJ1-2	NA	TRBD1	CASSFGQGGGYTF	TGTGCCAGCAGTTTCGGGCAGGGGGGTGGCTACACCTTC
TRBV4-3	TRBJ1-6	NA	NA	CASSQDTASYNSPLHF	TGCGCCAGCAGCCAAGATACGGCCAGCTATAATTCACCCCTCCACTTT
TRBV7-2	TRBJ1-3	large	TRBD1	CASSNTGGGNTIYF	TGTGCCAGCAGCAACACAGGGGGGGGGAACACCATATATTTT
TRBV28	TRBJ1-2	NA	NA	CASSTNRVDGYTF	TGTGCCAGCAGTACAAACAGGGTGGATGGCTACACCTTC